A single sample gave rise to the 13 T cell receptor beta chains below, sequenced in a study of a mutant IDH1 vaccine in newly diagnosed glioma. The assay was immunoSEQ multiplex PCR, and TCRdb's table has in-frame clones only and misses some. The data hold almost 95,000 clones, with over 85% observed a single time. Their recognized antigens are unknown. As to time point: week 47, end of study. With topical imiquimod, each dose of the vaccine consisted of 300 ug of mutant IDH1 20-mer peptide. The specimen was PBMCs, collected from a glioma patient whose treatment included an IDH1 peptide vaccine. The receptors were gathered from a woman aged 50 to 60 with glioma.

The chain has TRBV7-6 and TRBJ2-2, with D maybe TRBD1 (6 bases). V lost 2 bases and J lost 0, with 10 bases in between. This CDR3 spans 16 amino acids. Germline CDR1 SGHVS, CDR2 FNYEAQ. Here the CDR3 reads CASSLKGHPNTGELFF. Written as DNA, the CDR3 is TGTGCCAGCAGCTTAAAGGGACATCCGAACACCGGGGAGCTGTTTTTT.

V gene TRBV30 combines with J gene TRBJ2-2; a possible D gene is TRBD1 (5 bases). This CDR3 contains 14 residues. Germline CDR1 reads GTSNPN; CDR2 reads SVGIG (reference sequence). The ends were cut back, 0 bases at V and 3 bases at J, with 8 bases in the middle. The CDR3 nucleotides read TGTGCCTGGAGTGTGGCAGGGTACACCGGGGAGCTGTTTTTT. Translated: CAWSVAGYTGELFF.

V is TRBV5-5 and J is TRBJ1-2; tentative D call: TRBD1 (5 bases). With 4 bases removed from V and 5 bases from J, the gap between germline ends came to 18 bases. The CDR3 consists of 15 residues. Per germline, CDR1 SGHKS and CDR2 YYEKEE (reference sequence). The CDR3 here is CASSLRLGRPYGYTF. The CDR3, as DNA: TGTGCCAGCAGCCTTCGGTTGGGGCGCCCTTATGGCTACACCTTC.

The rearrangement joins TRBV7-2 to TRBJ1-5; D might be TRBD1 (5 bases). Germline V gives CDR1 SGHTA, CDR2 FQGNSA. Trimming took 3 bases from V and 3 from J, leaving 12 bases between them. The CDR3 has 15 residues. The CDR3 sequence: CASSLYRDLNQPQHF. DNA of the CDR3: TGTGCCAGCAGCTTGTATCGGGACCTCAATCAGCCCCAGCATTTT.

CDR3 protein: CASRVIAGGLDEQFF. CDR3 sequence (DNA): TGTGCCAGCAGGGTGATAGCGGGAGGGTTAGATGAGCAGTTCTTC. The gene calls are TRBV27 and TRBJ2-1; 11 bases align to TRBD2. The ends lost 6 bases at V and 8 bases at J; junction bases unmatched: 9. The CDR3 extends over 15 amino acids. CDR1 is MNHEY, CDR2 SMNVEV, per germline (reference sequence).

The rearrangement links TRBV4-1 to TRBJ2-1; TRBD2 might be the D (6 bases). Trimming took 9 bases from V and 7 from J, leaving 19 bases between them. This CDR3 is built from 14 residues. Per germline, CDR1 MGHRA and CDR2 YSYEKL. CDR3 amino acids: CASGGLARLNEQFF. The DNA for the CDR3 is TGCGCCAGTGGAGGGCTAGCGCGCTTGAATGAGCAGTTCTTC.

Turning to this clone: Sequence at one end of the junction differs from germline and may be a read error. The chain combines TRBV7-7 with TRBJ2-5, with TRBD1 as a possible D gene (6 bases). In germline, CDR1 is SSHAT, CDR2 FNYEAQ (reference sequence). The CDR3 sequence is 15 residues long. For the CDR3, the DNA is TGTGCTAGCAGCTTAGAGCACAGGGTCGGAGAGACCCAGTACTTC. Residues: CASSLEHRVGETQYF. Based on the CDR3 plus reference TRBV7-7 and TRBJ2-5, the full variable domain is GAGVSQSPRYKVTKRGQDVTLRCDPISSHATLYWYQQALGQGPEFLTYFNYEAQPDKSGLPSDRFSAERPEGSISTLTIQRTEQRDSAMYRCASSLEHRVGETQYFGPGTRLLVL.

This clone occurred once. CDR3 region: CASSFGGIAAFF. In DNA, the CDR3 is TGTGCCAGCAGCTTCGGGGGTATCGCAGCTTTCTTT. V gene TRBV7-9 combines with J gene TRBJ1-1; D possibly corresponds to TRBD1 (5 bases). This CDR3 is 12 amino acids long. Trimming shortened V by 3 bases and J by 10 bases, and 12 bases separated the two germline ends. The germline CDR1 and CDR2 sequences are SEHNR and FQNEAQ (reference sequence).

The chain couples TRBV19 to TRBJ2-4; TRBD1 matches 9 bases. The germline gives CDR1 LNHDA, CDR2 SQIVND (reference sequence). This CDR3 has 17 residues. V trimming: 5 bases; J trimming: 5 bases; junction bases outside the gene matches: 13. The CDR3 sequence: CASSSRRDRVFQNIQYF. The CDR3 nucleotides read TGTGCCAGTAGTTCCCGGCGGGACAGGGTGTTCCAAAACATTCAGTACTTC.

Only one count was recorded for this clone. J is TRBJ2-3 and V is TRBV28; TRBD2 aligns across 7 bases. The V and J ends lost 5 bases and 7 bases, in that order; junction bases with no gene match: 15. The CDR3 runs 16 residues. The V gene's germline CDR1 is MDHEN and CDR2 SYDVKM. The DNA for the CDR3 is TGTGCCAGCAGTACCACTCTAGCGGCCCCTGGTAATACGCAGTATTTT. This sequence encodes CASSTTLAAPGNTQYF.

This sequence joins TRBV30 and TRBJ2-1, with 9 bases that match TRBD1. V lost 4 bases, J lost 6 bases, and 13 bases stayed unmatched. This CDR3 is 16 amino acids long. The V gene's germline CDR1 is GTSNPN and CDR2 SVGIG (reference sequence). The CDR3 here is CAWTARGTGSFNEQFF. The DNA of the CDR3 is TGTGCCTGGACTGCAAGAGGGACAGGGTCTTTCAATGAGCAGTTCTTC.

The chain employs TRBV5-1 and TRBJ2-7; TRBD1 matches 10 bases. CDR3 length: 17 residues. V lost 1 base, J lost 0 bases, and 7 bases stayed unmatched. CDR1 and CDR2 (germline): SGHRS, YFSETQ. CDR3 DNA sequence: TGCGCCAGCAGCTTGACCCGGGACAGGGGCCTCTCCTACGAGCAGTACTTC. Translated, it gives CASSLTRDRGLSYEQYF.

J is TRBJ1-5 and V is TRBV9; D may be TRBD1 (6 bases). Per germline, CDR1 SGDLS and CDR2 YYNGEE. This CDR3 comprises 13 residues. V shed 4 bases and J shed 4 bases, with 9 bases lying between them. The CDR3 sequence is CASSPGQNQPQHF. CDR3 nucleotides: TGTGCCAGCAGCCCCGGACAGAATCAGCCCCAGCATTTT.